A single sample gave rise to the 13 T cell receptor beta chains below, sequenced in a study of blood T cell repertoires in COVID-19. The repertoire was sequenced with immunoSEQ multiplex PCR; TCRdb's copy has only in-frame clones and lacks some. In the table there are some 260,000 clones, 70% to 90% of which are singletons. The sample consisted of peripheral blood. The receptors shown here come from a woman between 40 and 55 years old who had recovered from COVID-19.

CDR3 in DNA: TGTGCCAGCAGTGAACGGACAGGGTTAGGTGGAAACACCATATATTTT. This codes for CASSERTGLGGNTIYF. This chain joins TRBV2 and TRBJ1-3; 8 positions match TRBD1. V dropped 2 bases and J dropped 3; count of bases not matched to a gene: 6. The CDR3 is 16 residues long. CDR1 and CDR2 (germline): SNHLY, FYNNEI.

This chain's CDR3 is CASRLMGDRGFTGELFF. CDR3 coding DNA: TGTGCCAGCCGATTAATGGGGGACAGGGGATTCACCGGGGAGCTGTTTTTT. The V gene is TRBV27, the J gene TRBJ2-2; 10 nucleotides match TRBD1. Germline CDR1 reads MNHEY; CDR2 reads SMNVEV (reference sequence). Germline trimming cut 8 bases from V and 4 bases from J; bases unmatched to any gene: 13. There are 17 residues in the CDR3.

This chain uses TRBV2 with TRBJ2-5; 11 nucleotides align to TRBD1. CDR1 and CDR2 (germline): SNHLY, FYNNEI. This CDR3 contains 16 residues. V dropped 8 bases and J dropped 2; count of bases not matched to a gene: 10. CDR3 nucleotides: TGTGCCAGCGGACAGGGGGCCGCCACAGGGCAAGAGACCCAGTACTTC. Protein sequence: CASGQGAATGQETQYF.

This chain uses TRBV7-2 with TRBJ2-1; D perhaps matches TRBD2 (6 bases). The CDR3 is 15 amino acids. The ends were cut back, 2 bases at V and 0 bases at J, with 8 bases in the middle. CDR1 and CDR2 from the germline V gene are SGHTA and FQGNSA. The CDR3 reads CASSLRGSSYNEQFF. CDR3 sequence (DNA): TGTGCCAGCAGCTTACGGGGGAGCTCCTACAATGAGCAGTTCTTC.

The V and J genes are TRBV30 and TRBJ1-1, with D possibly TRBD1 on 5 matching bases. CDR1 GTSNPN and CDR2 SVGIG come from the germline V gene (reference sequence). The V end was cut by 1 base, the J end by 2 bases, with 17 bases between. The CDR3 sequence is 16 residues long. The CDR3 DNA sequence: TGTGCCTGGAGTGGGGGCCGGAGAGACATAAACACTGAAGCTTTCTTT. It codes for CAWSGGRRDINTEAFF.

As concerns this clone: This CDR3 is also generated by other DNA sequences in the sample. The V gene is TRBV19, the J gene TRBJ1-5; 9 bases match TRBD1. J gave up 2 bases and V 10 bases, and 12 bases lay outside the gene matches. The CDR3 runs to 16 residues. The V gene's germline CDR1 is LNHDA and CDR2 SQIVND (reference sequence). The DNA of the CDR3 is TGTGCCACGACCGGGACAGGGAATGATGGCAATCAGCCCCAGCATTTT. Its translation: CATTGTGNDGNQPQHF.

The chain uses TRBV24-1 and TRBJ2-1; the match to TRBD2 covers 7 bases. The germline gives CDR1 KGHDR, CDR2 SFDVKD. The J segment lost 5 bases and the V segment lost 1 base, leaving 10 bases of the junction unmatched. The CDR3 loop spans 17 amino acids. Written as DNA, the CDR3 is TGTGCCACCAGTGATTTCGCTGGGACTACCTTCGACAATGAGCAGTTCTTC. This translates into CATSDFAGTTFDNEQFF.

The chain carries TRBV19 and TRBJ2-7, with D possibly TRBD2 on 7 matching bases. The CDR3 runs to 15 residues. CDR1 is LNHDA, CDR2 SQIVND, per germline (reference sequence). The ends were cut back, 7 bases at V and 5 bases at J, with 21 bases in the middle. The CDR3 nucleotides read TGTGCCAGTACCAAATCCGGGGGGCGCTGGGACGAGCAGTACTTC. Its translation: CASTKSGGRWDEQYF.

The chain employs TRBV30 and TRBJ1-1; 8 bases line up with TRBD1. CDR3 length equals 18 residues. Germline V CDR1 and CDR2: GTSNPN, SVGIG (reference sequence). V trimming: 3 bases; J trimming: 1 base; junction bases outside the gene matches: 16. CDR3 DNA: TGTGCCTGGAGCACTTTAAGCCGGGACAGGCTAAAGAACACTGAAGCTTTCTTT. Translation: CAWSTLSRDRLKNTEAFF.

The chain is built from TRBV11-3 and TRBJ2-3; TRBD2 aligns across 7 bases. J was trimmed by 5 bases and V by 5 bases; bases with no gene match: 10. The CDR3 is 15 residues long. Germline loops: CDR1 SGHNT, CDR2 YENEEA. The CDR3 nucleotides are TGTGCCAGCAGCAGGAGCGGGGCGGTCAGAGATACGCAGTATTTT. Translation: CASSRSGAVRDTQYF.

The rearrangement joins TRBV5-4 to TRBJ2-2; D ambiguous. CDR1 is SGHNT and CDR2 is YYREEE in the germline V gene (reference sequence). The CDR3 contains 16 residues. The V and J ends lost 2 bases and 2 bases respectively, with 13 bases between them. This CDR3 reads CASSLLTTSNTGELFF. The CDR3 DNA is TGTGCCAGCAGCTTACTCACGACAAGTAACACCGGGGAGCTGTTTTTT.

This chain links TRBV18 with TRBJ1-6; 7 bases are shared with TRBD1. Germline CDR1 and CDR2: KGHSH and LQKENI. Unmatched junction bases numbered 12, after V lost 3 bases and J lost 13 bases. This CDR3 contains 15 residues. The CDR3 sequence: CASSPPGGDSRPLHF. CDR3 nucleotides: TGTGCCAGCTCACCCCCAGGCGGGGACAGTAGGCCCCTCCACTTT.

This rearrangement joins TRBV4-3 to TRBJ2-1; no clear D gene. This CDR3 is built from 15 residues. V was trimmed by 4 bases and J by 8 bases, leaving 18 bases between them. Germline CDR1 reads LGHNA; CDR2 reads YSLEER. The CDR3 region has the DNA TGCGCCAGCAGCCGATTGTCCCACAACCCCGATGAGCAGTTCTTC. Encoded protein: CASSRLSHNPDEQFF.